What follows are 10 T cell receptor beta chains derived from one specimen sequenced in a study of shared clonotypes between healthy human individuals. The assay was immunoSEQ multiplex PCR, and TCRdb's table has in-frame clones only and misses some. The sample contains hundreds of thousands of clones, 95% to 97% of which appear only once. CD45RO-negative, CCR7-positively selected cells formed the naive CD8 fraction, excluding terminally differentiated effector memory CD45RA+ cells. What was sequenced was naive CD8+ T cells sorted from blood. The receptor set was obtained from a woman aged 30 to 39 in good health.

In DNA form, the CDR3 reads TGTGCCAGCAGTACCGGACTTGCGGGAGGGCCTTTAAACAATGAGCAGTTCTTC. Translating it yields CASSTGLAGGPLNNEQFF. The V gene is TRBV28, the J gene TRBJ2-1; 9 positions match TRBD2. V gave up 5 bases and J gave up 5 bases; unmatched junction bases: 16. The CDR3 loop spans 18 amino acids. The germline gives CDR1 MDHEN, CDR2 SYDVKM.

The chain carries TRBV2 and TRBJ1-2; no reliable D call. Germline assignment: CDR1 SNHLY and CDR2 FYNNEI. V lost 7 bases to trimming and J lost 8 bases, with 14 bases between them. This CDR3 spans 12 amino acids. The CDR3 DNA reads TGTGCCAGCATCCAAGGGCCGGGGGGCTACACCTTC. Its protein product is CASIQGPGGYTF.

The rearrangement uses TRBV30 and TRBJ2-7, with unresolved D. The V gene lost 7 bases and the J gene lost 6 bases, with 10 bases spanning the gap. Germline loops: CDR1 GTSNPN, CDR2 SVGIG (reference sequence). The CDR3 runs to 10 residues. CDR3 DNA sequence: TGTGCCTTCTATTCCGGCGAGCAGTACTTC. It is translated as CAFYSGEQYF.

V gene TRBV27 combines with J gene TRBJ2-1; 16 bases agree with TRBD2. Germline lookup yields CDR1 MNHEY and CDR2 SMNVEV (reference sequence). The J segment lost 14 bases and the V segment lost 5 bases, leaving 9 bases of the junction unmatched. The length of the CDR3 is 15 residues. CDR3 in DNA: TGTGCCAGCAGTCCTCTCCAGGGGACTAGCGGGAGGGAGTTCTTC. It codes for CASSPLQGTSGREFF.

The chain uses TRBV21-1 and TRBJ2-3; the table's D call, TRBD2, was not checked against the DNA. TRBV21-1 is reported as a pseudogene. This CDR3 has 16 residues. CDR3 sequence reads: CASTLGAGGSSSTQYF. Here the CDR3 DNA reads TGTGCCAGCACCCTGGGGGCGGGAGGCTCCTCGAGTACGCAGTATTTT.

The V call is TRBV9, the J call TRBJ2-4, with 7 positions matching TRBD1. The V segment lost 3 bases and the J segment 1 base; nucleotides outside the gene matches: 10. This CDR3 contains 17 residues. Germline CDR1 and CDR2: SGDLS and YYNGEE. CDR3 in DNA: TGTGCCAGCAGCGAGGGGATACAGGGGATGGCCAAAAACATTCAGTACTTC. Its protein product is CASSEGIQGMAKNIQYF. The full variable domain, in which reference TRBV9 and TRBJ2-4 provide the parts outside the CDR3, is DSGVTQTPKHLITATGQRVTLRCSPRSGDLSVYWYQQSLDQGLQFLIQYYNGEERAKGNILERFSAQQFPDLHSELNLSSLELGDSALYFCASSEGIQGMAKNIQYFGAGTRLSVL.

V is TRBV5-6 and J is TRBJ2-5, with 10 positions matching TRBD2. V dropped 4 bases and J dropped 5; count of bases not matched to a gene: 8. This CDR3 is 15 amino acids long. Germline V gives CDR1 SGHDT, CDR2 YYEEEE. CDR3 region: CASSPPSGSRETQYF. The CDR3 bases are TGTGCCAGCAGCCCTCCTAGCGGGAGTAGGGAGACCCAGTACTTC.

The J gene is TRBJ2-7, the V gene TRBV13; 8 nucleotides match TRBD2. The CDR3 has 14 residues. Unmatched junction bases numbered 6, after V lost 4 bases and J lost 4 bases. CDR1 PRHDT and CDR2 FYEKMQ come from the germline V gene (reference sequence). The CDR3 DNA reads as TGTGCCAGCAGCTCACGCGGGACTAGTTACGAGCAGTACTTC. This encodes CASSSRGTSYEQYF.

This chain links TRBV30 with TRBJ2-7; a weak D match, TRBD1 (6 bases). The germline gives CDR1 GTSNPN, CDR2 SVGIG (reference sequence). The CDR3 has 14 residues. V was trimmed by 0 bases and J by 6 bases, leaving 15 bases between them. CDR3: CAWSVGGRGFEQYF. As DNA, the CDR3 is TGTGCCTGGAGTGTAGGAGGCAGGGGATTCGAGCAGTACTTC. The full variable domain, in which reference TRBV30 and TRBJ2-7 provide the parts outside the CDR3, is SQTIHQWPATLVQPVGSPLSLECTVEGTSNPNLYWYRQAAGRGLQLLFYSVGIGQISSEVPQNLSASRPQDRQFILSSKKLLLSDSGFYLCAWSVGGRGFEQYFGPGTRLTVT.

The V call is TRBV27, the J call TRBJ2-5, with TRBD2 matching over 14 bases. Germline CDR1 is MNHEY and CDR2 is SMNVEV (reference sequence). CDR3 length equals 16 residues. The junction had 6 bases not matched to a gene; V was cut back by 4 bases and J by 5 bases. CDR3 sequence (DNA): TGTGCCAGCAGTTCCGGGACTAGCGGGAGTTGGGAGACCCAGTACTTC. Translated, it gives CASSSGTSGSWETQYF.